This T cell receptor beta chain was found in a study of blood T cell repertoires in COVID-19. Looking at the study overall: Sites in the United States, Italy and Spain provided acute and convalescent COVID-19 samples.

The V end was cut by 4 bases, the J end by 4 bases, with 19 bases between. This CDR3 comprises 16 residues. CDR1 is SGHTA and CDR2 is FQGNSA in the germline V gene. Produced via immunoSEQ multiplex PCR; TCRdb's table is partial and in-frame only. The sample yields about 200,000 clones, roughly 80% seen once. The chain joins TRBV7-2 to TRBJ2-5; tentative D call: TRBD2 (6 bases). The clonotype originates from a woman older than 75 with COVID-19, enrolled during active disease. Sequenced input: peripheral blood. The chain's CDR3 is CASSSRLHRDLETQYF. CDR3 sequence (DNA): TGTGCCAGCAGCTCACGGTTGCACCGGGACTTAGAGACCCAGTACTTC.